A single T cell receptor beta chain is shown here with its context. The data are from a study of PD-L1 blockade in urothelial cancer. Study details: Dosed intravenously at 1,200 mg every 3 weeks, atezolizumab was initiated by patients in the mid-2010s. Each participant's history included 0 to 3 prior chemotherapy regimens.

Sequencing was performed with immunoSEQ multiplex PCR; in TCRdb, only in-frame clones are kept and a portion is missing. Of more than 95,000 clones in the sample, about 82% were seen once. The CDR3 has 15 amino acids. Regarding time point: peripheral blood 6 weeks after treatment start. The chain has TRBV21-1 and TRBJ1-6. TRBV21-1 is recorded as a pseudogene. The sequenced sample was PBMCs, obtained around atezolizumab (anti-PD-L1) treatment. This TCR came from a man aged 45-65 years with urothelial cancer. CDR3 in DNA: TGTGCCAGCAGCAAAGGGGGAGGGACGAGTTCACCCCTCCACTTT. The encoded protein is CASSKGGGTSSPLHF.